This T cell receptor (beta chain) was retrieved from a study of blood T cell repertoires in COVID-19. This clone was picked up a small number of times. Germline values: CDR1 MNHNY, CDR2 SVGAGI (reference sequence). The CDR3 covers 12 residues. The V and J ends lost 5 bases and 4 bases respectively, with 8 bases between them. Sequencing used immunoSEQ multiplex PCR; TCRdb keeps in-frame clones, though not all of them. Of 50,000 to 55,000 clones in the sample, roughly 86% were seen once. This rearrangement joins TRBV6-6 to TRBJ2-5, with D possibly being TRBD2 (5 bases). This TCR derives from an elderly woman with acute or convalescent COVID-19. Sequenced: peripheral blood. This chain's CDR3 is CASSLEGETQYF. The CDR3 DNA reads as TGTGCCAGCAGTCTAGAGGGAGAGACCCAGTACTTC.